What follows are 9 T cell receptor beta chains derived from one specimen sequenced in a study of blood T cells in healthy people across ages. A second roughly 6 to 11 cycle PCR used barcoded and J-beta primers. Via MiXCR, TCRdb re-called the 5' RACE reads, giving one row per CDR3 protein. The sample yields around 2 million distinct CDR3 sequences, roughly two fifths seen once. The sequencing input was blood. The receptors stem from a human donor in good health.

The CDR3 bases are TGCAGCGTTGAGGCCACGCTGGCGGGAGCTGAAGCTTTCTTT. Its translation: CSVEATLAGAEAFF. The V call is TRBV29-1, the J call TRBJ1-1; D is undetermined. Germline CDR1 SQVTM, CDR2 ANQGSEA. V was trimmed by 3 bases and J by 6 bases, leaving 17 bases between them. The length of the CDR3 is 14 residues.

This clonotype came up a few times. The V call is TRBV20-1, the J call TRBJ2-5; no clear D gene. CDR1 and CDR2 (germline): DFQATT, SNEGSKA (reference sequence). V gave up 3 bases and J gave up 2 bases, with 10 bases separating them. This CDR3 is built from 13 residues. CDR3 in DNA: TGCAGTGCTAGTTTTATGAATCAAGAGACCCAGTACTTC. As protein: CSASFMNQETQYF.

J is TRBJ1-2 and V is TRBV27; perhaps TRBD1 as D (5 bases). From germline, CDR1 is MNHEY and CDR2 SMNVEV (reference sequence). The CDR3 has 15 residues. The ends were cut back, 5 bases at V and 7 bases at J, with 20 bases in the middle. DNA for the CDR3: TGTGCCAGCAGTCCGCGGGGGGACGGGATCGGTGGCTACACCTTC. Translating gives CASSPRGDGIGGYTF.

This chain connects TRBV28 to TRBJ2-3, with D perhaps TRBD1 (5 bases). CDR1 MDHEN and CDR2 SYDVKM come from the germline V gene. V was pared by 8 bases and J by 4 bases, with 19 bases between. The CDR3 extends over 15 amino acids. CDR3 amino acids: CASGDSLGEADTQYF. CDR3 coding DNA: TGTGCCAGCGGTGACAGTTTAGGGGAAGCAGATACGCAGTATTTT.

This clonotype has more than one count but fewer than ten. V gene TRBV10-3 combines with J gene TRBJ1-5; 7 bases are a match to TRBD1. The V gene's germline CDR1 is ENHRY and CDR2 SYGVKD. V lost 10 bases and J lost 2; bases outside the gene matches: 2. This CDR3 spans 12 amino acids. The CDR3 region has the DNA TGTGCCACCGGGACAGGCAATCAGCCCCAGCATTTT. Translating gives CATGTGNQPQHF.

This clonotype was detected only a few times. This chain connects TRBV15 to TRBJ2-5; the match to TRBD2 covers 8 bases. Germline lookup yields CDR1 LNHNV and CDR2 YYDKDF (reference sequence). This CDR3 has 17 amino acids. After removal of 0 bases from V and 1 base from J, the junction contained 7 bases not matched to a gene. CDR3 loop: CATSRELGAGGQETQYF. The CDR3 nucleotides are TGTGCCACCAGCAGAGAACTTGGGGCGGGGGGCCAAGAGACCCAGTACTTC.

This clonotype was seen only a few times. The V gene is TRBV3-1, the J gene TRBJ2-7; a weak D match, TRBD2 (6 bases). The V and J ends lost 7 bases and 6 bases respectively, with 16 bases between them. Per germline, CDR1 LGHDT and CDR2 YNNKEL (reference sequence). The length of the CDR3 is 13 residues. The chain's CDR3 is CASTGVGGVEQYF. The CDR3 region has the DNA TGTGCCAGCACCGGAGTCGGGGGAGTCGAGCAGTACTTC.

V gene TRBV6-2 or TRBV6-3 combines with J gene TRBJ2-1; the match to TRBD2 covers 10 bases. Germline assignment: CDR1 MNHEY and CDR2 SVGEGT. V shed 8 bases and J 6 bases; nucleotides not matched to a gene: 7. The CDR3 runs to 14 residues. The CDR3 region is CASGLAGGINEQFF. The CDR3 DNA sequence: TGTGCCAGCGGCTTAGCGGGGGGCATCAATGAGCAGTTCTTC.

V usage is TRBV3-1 and J usage is TRBJ2-4, with TRBD1 matching over 8 bases. The CDR3 totals 14 residues. The J segment lost 9 bases and the V segment lost 4 bases, leaving 8 bases of the junction unmatched. The germline gives CDR1 LGHDT, CDR2 YNNKEL (reference sequence). CDR3 sequence reads: CASSLGQGPGIQYF. DNA for the CDR3: TGTGCCAGCAGCCTAGGACAGGGTCCGGGCATTCAGTACTTC.